These 25 T cell receptor beta chains were all obtained from the same sample, sequenced in a study of cytotoxic CD8 clonotypes in ibrutinib-treated CLL. Assay used: immunoSEQ multiplex PCR; TCRdb lists only in-frame clones, some missing. The sample lists over 100,000 clones, approximately 56% occurring once. The sequencing used PBMCs, collected after 24 months of ibrutinib treatment. The receptors shown here come from a human donor with chronic lymphocytic leukemia.

The chain has TRBV6-5 and TRBJ1-4, with D possibly being TRBD1 (6 bases). Trimming removed 5 bases from V and 8 bases from J, with 18 bases in between. Germline assignment: CDR1 MNHEY and CDR2 SVGAGI. The CDR3 is 15 residues long. CDR3 nucleotide sequence: TGTGCCAGCAGTGCCAGGGGCGCGGGTAGGGAAAAACTGTTTTTT. It encodes CASSARGAGREKLFF.

About this clone: This may be a read error, as it is one base from a much larger clone. V usage is TRBV6-5 and J usage is TRBJ1-2; 7 bases line up with TRBD1. Germline V lookup: CDR1 MNHEY, CDR2 SVGAGI. The V and J ends lost 6 bases and 0 bases, in that order; junction bases with no gene match: 4. The CDR3 has 14 amino acids. CDR3 nucleotide sequence: TGTGCCAGCAGCCAGGGACAGACTAACTATGGCTACACCTTC. Amino acid sequence: CASSQGQTNYGYTF.

This clone was recorded many times. The chain couples TRBV6-6 to TRBJ2-5, with 10 bases lining up with TRBD1. The length of the CDR3 is 16 residues. From germline, CDR1 is MNHNY and CDR2 SVGAGI (reference sequence). V was clipped by 6 bases and J by 2 bases; unmatched bases: 9. The CDR3 region has the DNA TGTGCCAGCAGCACCGGGACAGGGGTTGGGCAAGAGACCCAGTACTTC. Translating it yields CASSTGTGVGQETQYF.

In its sample, this clone was seen a few times. The chain employs TRBV10-2 and TRBJ1-5; no clear D. This CDR3 is 13 amino acids long. The ends were cut back, 3 bases at V and 4 bases at J, with 7 bases in the middle. Germline CDR1 is WSHSY and CDR2 is SAAADI. The CDR3 here is CASSESVNQPQHF. The CDR3 nucleotides read TGCGCCAGCAGTGAAAGTGTGAATCAGCCCCAGCATTTT.

The chain employs TRBV7-3 and TRBJ1-1, with TRBD1 identical over 7 bases. The CDR3 runs 13 residues. CDR1 SGHTA and CDR2 FQGTGA come from the germline V gene. J lost 1 base, V lost 6 bases, and 2 bases had no gene match. The CDR3 spells CASSRDRNTEAFF. CDR3 coding DNA: TGTGCCAGCAGTAGGGACAGGAACACTGAAGCTTTCTTT.

J is TRBJ2-4 and V is TRBV7-2, with D perhaps TRBD1 (5 bases). Trimming stripped 5 bases from V and 13 bases from J, with 18 bases between. The CDR3 spans 13 residues. Germline loops: CDR1 SGHTA, CDR2 FQGNSA. This CDR3 reads CASSQATATPQYF. The CDR3 DNA reads TGTGCCAGCAGCCAGGCGACAGCCACGCCGCAGTACTTC.

The chain uses TRBV5-4 and TRBJ2-3, with D perhaps assigned TRBD1 or TRBD2 (6 bases each). The germline V and J ends were trimmed by 1 base and 5 bases, with 20 bases remaining between them. Germline CDR1 reads SGHNT; CDR2 reads YYREEE (reference sequence). CDR3 length equals 17 residues. CDR3: CASSLRGSGGRGDTQYF. The CDR3 nucleotides read TGTGCCAGCAGCTTGCGGGGATCTGGGGGGCGGGGAGATACGCAGTATTTT.

V and J are TRBV11-2 and TRBJ2-5; tentatively, D is TRBD1 or TRBD2 (6 bases each). The CDR3 is 17 residues long. Deletions cut 2 bases from V and 1 base from J, with 17 bases between. Germline assignment: CDR1 SGHAT and CDR2 FQNNGV. In DNA, the CDR3 is TGTGCCAGCAGCTTAAGGGGGGCAGGGGCCCTCCAAGAGACCCAGTACTTC. Translated: CASSLRGAGALQETQYF. The full variable domain, rest sourced from reference TRBV11-2 and TRBJ2-5, is EAGVAQSPRYKIIEKRQSVAFWCNPISGHATLYWYQQILGQGPKLLIQFQNNGVVDDSQLPKDRFSAERLKGVDSTLKIQPAKLEDSAVYLCASSLRGAGALQETQYFGPGTRLLVL.

The V gene is TRBV7-3, the J gene TRBJ2-2; 7 nucleotides align to TRBD2. J lost 2 bases, V lost 1 base, and 10 bases had no gene match. This CDR3 has 18 residues. From germline, CDR1 is SGHTA and CDR2 FQGTGA. This CDR3 is CASSLRPAGTTNTGELFF. The CDR3 nucleotides read TGTGCCAGCAGCTTAAGGCCGGCCGGGACTACTAACACCGGGGAGCTGTTTTTT.

There are a few counts of this clone. In the same sample, other DNA sequences code for this CDR3. The rearrangement uses TRBV5-4 and TRBJ2-5; a possible D gene is TRBD2 (6 bases). Germline CDR1 reads SGHNT; CDR2 reads YYREEE (reference sequence). V lost 4 bases, J lost 5 bases, and 9 bases lay in between. The CDR3 length is 12 residues. The CDR3 region has the DNA TGTGCCAGCAGCCCTCGGGGGGAGACCCAGTACTTC. It encodes CASSPRGETQYF.

The chain links TRBV5-1 to TRBJ1-2, with D maybe TRBD1 (6 bases). Germline V gene data show CDR1 as SGHRS and CDR2 as YFSETQ. The CDR3 has 15 amino acids. V dropped 4 bases and J dropped 4 bases, with 17 bases sitting between them. The CDR3 DNA follows: TGCGCCAGCAGCCCTGATACACGGGACATCTATGGCTACACCTTC. Encoded protein: CASSPDTRDIYGYTF.

This chain links TRBV7-8 with TRBJ2-5, with TRBD1 matching 10 bases. The CDR3 runs to 19 residues. V trimming: 4 bases; J trimming: 0 bases; junction bases outside the gene matches: 14. The germline V gene has CDR1 SGHVS and CDR2 FQNEAQ. This chain's CDR3 is CASSSLPGQGRGYQETQYF. CDR3 sequence (DNA): TGTGCCAGCAGCTCCCTCCCGGGACAGGGGCGGGGGTACCAAGAGACCCAGTACTTC.

The chain is built from TRBV14 and TRBJ1-1; TRBD1 agrees at 9 bases. The CDR3 consists of 15 residues. V dropped 1 base and J dropped 4; count of bases not matched to a gene: 4. Germline values: CDR1 SGHDN, CDR2 FVKESK. The CDR3: CASSQAGQGGTEAFF. The CDR3 DNA follows: TGTGCCAGCAGCCAAGCGGGACAGGGTGGCACTGAAGCTTTCTTT.

This sequence joins TRBV7-2 and TRBJ1-6; D is unclear. The CDR3 has 14 residues. Germline V lookup: CDR1 SGHTA, CDR2 FQGNSA. The germline V and J ends were trimmed by 2 bases and 10 bases, with 12 bases remaining between them. The CDR3 spells CASSLRFGESPLHF. The CDR3 nucleotides read TGTGCCAGCAGCTTAAGGTTCGGGGAATCACCCCTCCACTTT.

This clone was counted a few times. The chain is built from TRBV9 and TRBJ2-1; no clear D gene. Trimming took 0 bases from V and 0 from J, leaving 13 bases between them. CDR3 length: 17 residues. Germline CDR1 reads SGDLS; CDR2 reads YYNGEE. The CDR3 nucleotides are TGTGCCAGCAGCGTAGTTGGGCAGTCCAACTCCTACAATGAGCAGTTCTTC. Protein sequence: CASSVVGQSNSYNEQFF.

The CDR3 is CASSEGETSGVYNEQFF. The CDR3 DNA reads TGTGCCAGCAGTGAAGGGGAGACTAGCGGGGTTTACAATGAGCAGTTCTTC. This chain connects TRBV6-1 to TRBJ2-1; 11 bases align to TRBD2. Germline CDR1 and CDR2: MNHNS and SASEGT. The CDR3 spans 17 residues. V lost 1 base, J lost 4 bases, and 6 bases stayed unmatched.

This rearrangement joins TRBV4-1 to TRBJ2-2; tentatively, D is TRBD2 (5 bases). This CDR3 spans 15 amino acids. Germline lookup yields CDR1 MGHRA and CDR2 YSYEKL. The V end lost 6 bases, the J end lost 6 bases, and 17 bases lay between the germline ends. CDR3 coding DNA: TGCGCCAGCAGTCGTGACCCGGCGGGCCCCGGGGAGCTGTTTTTT. Its protein product is CASSRDPAGPGELFF.

This clone has only a few counts. Other nucleotide sequences from this sample produce the same CDR3. V is TRBV5-1 and J is TRBJ2-6; D might be TRBD1 (6 bases). Trimming shortened V by 0 bases and J by 0 bases, and 10 bases separated the two germline ends. The CDR3 spans 17 residues. Germline V CDR1 and CDR2: SGHRS, YFSETQ. DNA for the CDR3: TGCGCCAGCAGCTTGGGACAGGTTTCCTCTGGGGCCAACGTCCTGACTTTC. It translates to CASSLGQVSSGANVLTF.

This clone was detected a few times. This chain uses TRBV30 with TRBJ2-5; D remains ambiguous. The CDR3 is made up of 14 amino acids. V was pared by 0 bases and J by 4 bases, with 12 bases between. From germline, CDR1 is GTSNPN and CDR2 SVGIG (reference sequence). The CDR3, as DNA: TGTGCCTGGAGTGTACGGCCAGGTTCAGAGACCCAGTACTTC. It codes for CAWSVRPGSETQYF. Full variable domain (remainder filled in from reference TRBV30 and TRBJ2-5): SQTIHQWPATLVQPVGSPLSLECTVEGTSNPNLYWYRQAAGRGLQLLFYSVGIGQISSEVPQNLSASRPQDRQFILSSKKLLLSDSGFYLCAWSVRPGSETQYFGPGTRLLVL.

This clone was picked up a small number of times. The V gene is TRBV19, the J gene TRBJ1-5; D is possibly TRBD1 (6 bases). Germline V gene sequence: CDR1 LNHDA, CDR2 SQIVND (reference sequence). CDR3 size: 13 residues. Trimming cost V 1 base and J 6 bases, with 7 bases left between them. CDR3: CASSIGGAQPQHF. DNA for the CDR3: TGTGCCAGTAGTATAGGGGGGGCTCAGCCCCAGCATTTT.

The chain uses TRBV7-9 and TRBJ1-2; 9 bases are shared with TRBD1. The CDR3 consists of 17 residues. The junction had 18 bases not matched to a gene; V was cut back by 9 bases and J by 4 bases. Germline V lookup: CDR1 SEHNR, CDR2 FQNEAQ (reference sequence). CDR3 region: CASGPNIYRGLRYGYTF. The CDR3 DNA follows: TGTGCCAGTGGCCCAAATATTTACAGGGGGCTTCGCTATGGCTACACCTTC.

The genes are TRBV5-1 and TRBJ2-7; TRBD2 might be the D (5 bases). This CDR3 region has 13 residues. The V gene lost 1 base and the J gene lost 4 bases, with 9 bases spanning the gap. In germline, CDR1 is SGHRS, CDR2 YFSETQ. The DNA for the CDR3 is TGCGCCAGCAGCTTGTGGGCGGGTTACGAGCAGTACTTC. This translates into CASSLWAGYEQYF.

V gene TRBV6-1 combines with J gene TRBJ1-6; D uncertain. CDR3 size: 15 residues. CDR1 is MNHNS and CDR2 is SASEGT in the germline V gene. V was pared by 2 bases and J by 0 bases, with 5 bases between. CDR3 in DNA: TGTGCCAGCAGTGAACAGAGCTCCTATAATTCACCCCTCCACTTT. Its translation: CASSEQSSYNSPLHF.

The chain joins TRBV6-1 to TRBJ1-4; TRBD1 matches at 8 bases. This CDR3 contains 13 residues. V shed 6 bases and J 6 bases; nucleotides not matched to a gene: 3. Germline V CDR1 and CDR2: MNHNS, SASEGT. Here the CDR3 DNA reads TGTGCCAGCAGGGGACAGGCCTATGAAAAACTGTTTTTT. Residues: CASRGQAYEKLFF.

CDR3 residues: CASSPRTGAYNEKLFF. The CDR3 region has the DNA TGTGCCAGCAGTCCGCGGACAGGAGCCTATAATGAAAAACTGTTTTTT. V usage is TRBV25-1 and J usage is TRBJ1-4; 7 bases agree with TRBD1. This CDR3 contains 16 residues. Looked up from germline, CDR1 is MGHDK and CDR2 is SYGVNS. Germline trimming cut 5 bases from V and 4 bases from J; bases unmatched to any gene: 10.